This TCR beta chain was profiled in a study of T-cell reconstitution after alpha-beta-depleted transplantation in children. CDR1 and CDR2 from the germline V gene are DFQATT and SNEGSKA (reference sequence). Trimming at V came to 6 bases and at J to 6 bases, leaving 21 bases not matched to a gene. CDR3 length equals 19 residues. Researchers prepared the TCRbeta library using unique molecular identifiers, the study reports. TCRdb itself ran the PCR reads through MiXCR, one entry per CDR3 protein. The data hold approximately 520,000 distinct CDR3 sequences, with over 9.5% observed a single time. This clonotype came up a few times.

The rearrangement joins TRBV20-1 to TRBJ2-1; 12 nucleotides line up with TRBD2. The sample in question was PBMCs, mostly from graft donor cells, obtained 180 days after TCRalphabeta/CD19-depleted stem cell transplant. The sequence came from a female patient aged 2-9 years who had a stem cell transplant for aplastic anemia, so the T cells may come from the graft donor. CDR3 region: CSATRGTASGRAFVNEQFF. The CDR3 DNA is TGCAGTGCCACACGGGGAACGGCTAGCGGGAGGGCTTTTGTCAATGAGCAGTTCTTC.